Each of the 2 T cell receptor beta chains below was sequenced from the same sample in a study of memory CD4+ T cells and cytomegalovirus serostatus. Data came from immunoSEQ multiplex PCR; TCRdb stores just in-frame clones and leaves some out. This sample carries some 67,000 clones, about three quarters of them seen once, and the ten largest clones take approximately 4.5%. Single viable CD3+CD4+CD8-CD45RO+ cells were sorted as the memory CD4+ T cells. Specimen: memory CD4+ T cells from blood. These TCRs come from an adult in good health and CMV-seropositive.

The chain employs TRBV7-2 and TRBJ1-2; possible D gene TRBD1, 5 bases. The V gene lost 7 bases and the J gene lost 8 bases, with 17 bases spanning the gap. CDR3 size: 13 residues. Germline loops: CDR1 SGHTA, CDR2 FQGNSA. CDR3 bases: TGTGCCAGCAACTTCGCCTGGGGGTACGGCTACACCTTC. It yields the protein CASNFAWGYGYTF.

With regard to this clone: Other DNA sequences within the sample encode an identical CDR3. The V and J genes are TRBV19 and TRBJ2-1; 10 nucleotides align to TRBD1. The trim removed 6 bases at V and 3 bases at J, leaving 5 bases unmatched. Germline V gene data show CDR1 as LNHDA and CDR2 as SQIVND (reference sequence). This CDR3 is built from 15 residues. The CDR3 is CASRSGQGRYNEQFF. CDR3 nucleotides: TGTGCCAGTAGGTCGGGACAGGGGCGCTACAATGAGCAGTTCTTC.